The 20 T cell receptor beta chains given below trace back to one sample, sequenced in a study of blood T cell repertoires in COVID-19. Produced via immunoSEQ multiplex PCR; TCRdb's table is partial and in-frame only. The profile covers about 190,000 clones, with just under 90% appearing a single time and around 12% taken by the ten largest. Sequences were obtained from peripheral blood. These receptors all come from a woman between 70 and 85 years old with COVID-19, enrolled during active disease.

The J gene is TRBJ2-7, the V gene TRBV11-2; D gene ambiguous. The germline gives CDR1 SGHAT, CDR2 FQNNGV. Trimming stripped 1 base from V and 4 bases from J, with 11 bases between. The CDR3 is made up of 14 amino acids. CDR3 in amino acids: CASSLVPGRYEQYF. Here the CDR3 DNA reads TGTGCCAGCAGCTTAGTCCCAGGTAGATACGAGCAGTACTTC.

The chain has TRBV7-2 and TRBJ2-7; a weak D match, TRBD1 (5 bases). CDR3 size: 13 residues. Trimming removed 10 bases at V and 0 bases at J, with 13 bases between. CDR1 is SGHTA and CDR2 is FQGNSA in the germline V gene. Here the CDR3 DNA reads TGTGCCATCGAAGCCGACAGCTCCTACGAGCAGTACTTC. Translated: CAIEADSSYEQYF.

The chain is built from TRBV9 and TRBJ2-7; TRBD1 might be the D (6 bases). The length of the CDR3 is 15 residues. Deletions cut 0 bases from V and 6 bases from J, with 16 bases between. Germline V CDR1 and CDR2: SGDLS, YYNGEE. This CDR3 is CASSVDGYRVSEQYF. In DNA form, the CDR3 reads TGTGCCAGCAGCGTAGATGGATACAGGGTCTCCGAGCAGTACTTC.

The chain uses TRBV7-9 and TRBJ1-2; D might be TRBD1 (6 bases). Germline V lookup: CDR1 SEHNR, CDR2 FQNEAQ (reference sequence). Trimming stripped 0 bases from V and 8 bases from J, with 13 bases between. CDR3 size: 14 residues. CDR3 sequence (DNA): TGTGCCAGCAGCTTAGCGAGGGACAACCAGGGCTACACCTTC. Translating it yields CASSLARDNQGYTF.

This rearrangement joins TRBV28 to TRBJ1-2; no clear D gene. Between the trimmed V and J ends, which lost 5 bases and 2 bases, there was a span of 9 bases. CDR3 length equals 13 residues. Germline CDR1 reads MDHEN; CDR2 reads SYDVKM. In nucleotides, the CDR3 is TGTGCCAGCAGTCCTAACCTAAACTATGGCTACACCTTC. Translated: CASSPNLNYGYTF.

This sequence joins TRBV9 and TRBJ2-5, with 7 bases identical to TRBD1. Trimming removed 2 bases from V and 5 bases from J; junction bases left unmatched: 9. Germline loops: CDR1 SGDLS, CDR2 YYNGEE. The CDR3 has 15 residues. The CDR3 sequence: CASSVGTALRETQYF. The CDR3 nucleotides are TGTGCCAGCAGCGTCGGGACAGCGTTAAGGGAGACCCAGTACTTC.

The CDR3 region has the DNA TGTGCCAGCAGCCCAGCAGGACACTCACCCGGCGAGCAGTACTTC. Protein sequence: CASSPAGHSPGEQYF. The rearrangement links TRBV11-2 to TRBJ2-7; weak D call: TRBD1 (5 bases). Trimming stripped 5 bases from V and 6 bases from J, with 20 bases between. CDR1 SGHAT and CDR2 FQNNGV come from the germline V gene. The length of the CDR3 is 15 residues. The whole variable domain, remainder taken from reference TRBV11-2 and TRBJ2-7, is EAGVAQSPRYKIIEKRQSVAFWCNPISGHATLYWYQQILGQGPKLLIQFQNNGVVDDSQLPKDRFSAERLKGVDSTLKIQPAKLEDSAVYLCASSPAGHSPGEQYFGPGTRLTVT.

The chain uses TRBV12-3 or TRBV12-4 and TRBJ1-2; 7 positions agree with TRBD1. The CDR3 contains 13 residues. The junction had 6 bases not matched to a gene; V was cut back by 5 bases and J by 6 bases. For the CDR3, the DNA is TGTGCCAGCAGTCGGGACAGTGTGAATGGCTACACCTTC. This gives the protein CASSRDSVNGYTF.

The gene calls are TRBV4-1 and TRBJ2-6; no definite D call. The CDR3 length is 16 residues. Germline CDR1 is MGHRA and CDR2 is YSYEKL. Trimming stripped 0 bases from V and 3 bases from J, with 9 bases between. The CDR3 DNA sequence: TGCGCCAGCAGCCAAGATGCCGGTGTTGGGGCCAACGTCCTGACTTTC. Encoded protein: CASSQDAGVGANVLTF.

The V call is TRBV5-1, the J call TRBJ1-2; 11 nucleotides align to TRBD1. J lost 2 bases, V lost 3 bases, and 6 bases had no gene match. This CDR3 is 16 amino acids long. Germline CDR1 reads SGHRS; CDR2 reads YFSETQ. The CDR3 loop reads CASSSPGQGVNYGYTF. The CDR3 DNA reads TGCGCCAGCAGCTCGCCGGGACAGGGGGTAAACTATGGCTACACCTTC.

The CDR3 region is CASSLGGRGGNQPQHF. The DNA of the CDR3 is TGTGCCAGCAGCTTAGGAGGCAGGGGAGGCAATCAGCCCCAGCATTTT. The chain employs TRBV7-9 and TRBJ1-5, with D possibly matching TRBD1 (6 bases). This CDR3 contains 16 residues. Trimming took off 1 base at V and 2 bases at J, with 12 bases between the two ends. Germline loops: CDR1 SEHNR, CDR2 FQNEAQ (reference sequence).

The CDR3: CASSLIERGGEQYF. DNA of the CDR3: TGTGCCAGCAGCTTAATAGAAAGGGGGGGAGAGCAGTACTTC. J is TRBJ2-7 and V is TRBV7-9; D perhaps matches TRBD2 (7 bases). There are 14 residues in the CDR3. The V gene lost 2 bases and the J gene lost 7 bases, with 15 bases spanning the gap. Germline CDR1 is SEHNR and CDR2 is FQNEAQ (reference sequence). Complete variable domain (other parts from reference TRBV7-9 and TRBJ2-7): DTGVSQNPRHKITKRGQNVTFRCDPISEHNRLYWYRQTLGQGPEFLTYFQNEAQLEKSRLLSDRFSAERPKGSFSTLEIQRTEQGDSAMYLCASSLIERGGEQYFGPGTRLTVT.

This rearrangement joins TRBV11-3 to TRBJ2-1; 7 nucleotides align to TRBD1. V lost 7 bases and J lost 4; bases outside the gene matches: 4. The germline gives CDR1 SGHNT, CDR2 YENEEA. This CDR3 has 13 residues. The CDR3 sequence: CASTPGQYNEQFF. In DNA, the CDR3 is TGTGCCAGCACTCCGGGACAGTACAATGAGCAGTTCTTC.

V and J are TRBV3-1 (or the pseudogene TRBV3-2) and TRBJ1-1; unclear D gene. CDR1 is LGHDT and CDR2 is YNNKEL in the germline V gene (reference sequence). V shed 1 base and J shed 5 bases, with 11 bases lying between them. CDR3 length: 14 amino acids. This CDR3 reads CASSQGREWTEAFF. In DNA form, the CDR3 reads TGTGCCAGCAGCCAAGGCCGGGAGTGGACTGAAGCTTTCTTT.

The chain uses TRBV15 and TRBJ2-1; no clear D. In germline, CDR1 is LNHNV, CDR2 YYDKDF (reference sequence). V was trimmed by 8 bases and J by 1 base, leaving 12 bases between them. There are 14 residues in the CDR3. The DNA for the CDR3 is TGTGCCACCGCTAGGAAGTTGTCCTACAATGAGCAGTTCTTC. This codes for CATARKLSYNEQFF.

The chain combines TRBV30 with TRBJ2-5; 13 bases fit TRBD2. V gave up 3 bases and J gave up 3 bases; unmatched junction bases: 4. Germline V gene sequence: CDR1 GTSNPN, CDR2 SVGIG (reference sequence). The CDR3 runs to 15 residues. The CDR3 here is CAWRPGTSGKETQYF. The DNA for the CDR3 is TGTGCCTGGAGACCCGGGACTAGCGGGAAAGAGACCCAGTACTTC.

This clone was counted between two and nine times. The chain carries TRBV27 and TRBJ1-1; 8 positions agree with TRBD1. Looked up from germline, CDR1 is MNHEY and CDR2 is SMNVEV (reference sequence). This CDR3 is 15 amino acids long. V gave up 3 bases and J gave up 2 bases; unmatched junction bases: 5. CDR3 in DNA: TGTGCCAGCAGTTTTGGGGACAGGATAAACACTGAAGCTTTCTTT. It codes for CASSFGDRINTEAFF.

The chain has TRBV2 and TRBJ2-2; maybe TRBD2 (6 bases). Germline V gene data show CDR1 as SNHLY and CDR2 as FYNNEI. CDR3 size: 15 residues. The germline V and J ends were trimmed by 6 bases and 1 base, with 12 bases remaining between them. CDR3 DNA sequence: TGTGCCAGCAGAGGAGGGGCTAAGAACACCGGGGAGCTGTTTTTT. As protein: CASRGGAKNTGELFF.

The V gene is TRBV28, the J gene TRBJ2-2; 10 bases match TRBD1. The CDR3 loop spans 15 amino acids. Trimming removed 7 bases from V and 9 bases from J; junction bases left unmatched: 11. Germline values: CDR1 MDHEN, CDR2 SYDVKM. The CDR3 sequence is CASTPPGQGFRELFF. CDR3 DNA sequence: TGTGCCAGCACCCCGCCGGGACAGGGGTTCCGGGAGCTGTTTTTT. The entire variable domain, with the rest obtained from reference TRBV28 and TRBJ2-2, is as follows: DVKVTQSSRYLVKRTGEKVFLECVQDMDHENMFWYRQDPGLGLRLIYFSYDVKMKEKGDIPEGYSVSREKKERFSLILESASTNQTSMYLCASTPPGQGFRELFFGEGSRLTVL.

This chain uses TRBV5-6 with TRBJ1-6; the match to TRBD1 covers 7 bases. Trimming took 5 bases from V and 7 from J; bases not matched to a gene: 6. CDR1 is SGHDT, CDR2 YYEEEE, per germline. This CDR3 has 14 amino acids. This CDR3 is CASRNRGANSPLHF. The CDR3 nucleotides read TGTGCCAGCAGGAACAGGGGTGCGAATTCACCCCTCCACTTT.